The 17 T cell receptor beta chains in this list originate from one sample, sequenced in a study of CD8 T cells in Susac syndrome. RNA, at 0.5 to 1 ug, was reverse transcribed with random hexamers. MiXCR, applied by TCRdb to the immunoSEQ multiplex PCR reads, yields one record per CDR3 protein. Of around 200,000 distinct CDR3 sequences listed, approximately 95% are singletons. Sequenced: CD4+ T cells from PBMCs. Receptors originate from a human donor with multiple sclerosis.

V is TRBV2 and J is TRBJ2-1; D not certain. The CDR3 has 15 residues. V lost 1 base and J lost 7, with 14 bases in between. CDR1 is SNHLY and CDR2 is FYNNEI in the germline V gene. CDR3 loop: CASSEGLVSVNEQFF. CDR3 DNA sequence: TGTGCCAGCAGTGAAGGTTTAGTTTCAGTTAATGAGCAGTTCTTC.

The J gene is TRBJ2-5, the V gene TRBV6-1, with D uncertain. Trimming removed 2 bases from V and 7 bases from J, with 8 bases in between. Germline V gene data show CDR1 as MNHNS and CDR2 as SASEGT. The CDR3 runs 12 residues. CDR3 DNA: TGTGCCAGCAGTGAACCCGTACGGACCCAGTACTTC. Translation gives CASSEPVRTQYF.

J is TRBJ2-1 and V is TRBV3-1; no clear D gene. The germline V gene has CDR1 LGHDT and CDR2 YNNKEL (reference sequence). V shed 0 bases and J shed 5 bases, with 14 bases lying between them. The CDR3 is made up of 16 amino acids. This CDR3 reads CASSQDRVAGHNEQFF. The CDR3 DNA reads TGTGCCAGCAGCCAAGATAGAGTAGCAGGTCACAATGAGCAGTTCTTC.

J is TRBJ2-2 and V is TRBV20-1; maybe TRBD1 (6 bases). The CDR3 totals 15 residues. CDR1 and CDR2 (germline): DFQATT, SNEGSKA (reference sequence). V lost 5 bases and J lost 5, with 18 bases in between. For the CDR3, the DNA is TGCAGTGCTCCCCGACAGGACGGGTTTACCGGGGAGCTGTTTTTT. Protein product: CSAPRQDGFTGELFF.

The chain combines TRBV3-1 with TRBJ2-1, with D hard to call. The CDR3 contains 15 residues. Per the germline V gene, CDR1 is LGHDT and CDR2 is YNNKEL (reference sequence). V gave up 1 base and J gave up 3 bases, with 10 bases separating them. CDR3 nucleotide sequence: TGTGCCAGCAGCCAAGGAGGACCAGTCTACAATGAGCAGTTCTTC. Translated, it gives CASSQGGPVYNEQFF.

The V call is TRBV12-3 or TRBV12-4, the J call TRBJ2-7, with D possibly TRBD1 on 6 matching bases. The CDR3 is 14 amino acids. Trimming removed 7 bases at V and 0 bases at J, with 13 bases between. The CDR3 region has the DNA TGTGCCAGCACCACCGGGACAAGCTCCTACGAGCAGTACTTC. This encodes CASTTGTSSYEQYF.

The chain carries TRBV12-3 or TRBV12-4 and TRBJ1-2; 7 nucleotides agree with TRBD1. The CDR3 extends over 14 amino acids. J gave up 5 bases and V 5 bases, and 8 bases lay outside the gene matches. The CDR3 nucleotides read TGTGCCAGCAGTACTCGACAGGGTGTGTATGGCTACACCTTC. Translated, it gives CASSTRQGVYGYTF.

The chain couples TRBV20-1 to TRBJ2-5, with 7 bases aligning to TRBD1. The trim removed 5 bases at V and 1 base at J, leaving 4 bases unmatched. From germline, CDR1 is DFQATT and CDR2 SNEGSKA (reference sequence). The CDR3 is 13 amino acids. The chain's CDR3 is CSAGQDPQETQYF. The CDR3 DNA reads TGCAGTGCTGGACAGGACCCCCAAGAGACCCAGTACTTC.

This chain connects TRBV20-1 to TRBJ2-5; D unresolved. CDR1 and CDR2 from the germline V gene are DFQATT and SNEGSKA (reference sequence). Trimming pared 4 bases from V and 0 bases from J, leaving 12 bases between. CDR3 size: 14 residues. The CDR3 here is CSAIPSDYQETQYF. Here the CDR3 DNA reads TGCAGTGCTATCCCCTCCGACTACCAAGAGACCCAGTACTTC.

The CDR3 bases are TGTGCCACCACCAGGGAGCCGAAAGAGACCCAGTACTTC. Translation gives CATTREPKETQYF. The chain recombines TRBV15 with TRBJ2-5, with D possibly being TRBD1 or TRBD2 (5 bases each). Germline CDR1 reads LNHNV; CDR2 reads YYDKDF (reference sequence). V gave up 7 bases and J gave up 3 bases, with 12 bases separating them. The CDR3 covers 13 residues.

The chain has TRBV30 and TRBJ2-1; D is unclear. With 4 bases removed from V and 1 base from J, the gap between germline ends came to 11 bases. Germline V lookup: CDR1 GTSNPN, CDR2 SVGIG (reference sequence). The CDR3 runs to 14 residues. This chain's CDR3 is CAWTKISSYNEQFF. CDR3 nucleotides: TGTGCCTGGACGAAAATCTCGTCCTACAATGAGCAGTTCTTC.

This rearrangement joins TRBV2 to TRBJ2-3; 11 nucleotides align to TRBD2. Germline V gives CDR1 SNHLY, CDR2 FYNNEI. V dropped 5 bases and J dropped 3; count of bases not matched to a gene: 4. The length of the CDR3 is 15 residues. The CDR3: CASSYRLAGTDTQYF. In DNA, the CDR3 is TGTGCCAGCAGTTACCGACTAGCGGGGACAGATACGCAGTATTTT.

This clonotype occurred once. V gene TRBV30 combines with J gene TRBJ1-5, with TRBD1 matching 7 bases. This CDR3 has 13 amino acids. Trimming at V came to 3 bases and at J to 3 bases, leaving 2 bases not matched to a gene. CDR1 and CDR2 (germline): GTSNPN, SVGIG (reference sequence). CDR3 amino acids: CAWRGQFNQPQHF. CDR3 DNA: TGTGCCTGGAGGGGACAGTTCAATCAGCCCCAGCATTTT. The full variable domain, rest sourced from reference TRBV30 and TRBJ1-5, is SQTIHQWPATLVQPVGSPLSLECTVEGTSNPNLYWYRQAAGRGLQLLFYSVGIGQISSEVPQNLSASRPQDRQFILSSKKLLLSDSGFYLCAWRGQFNQPQHFGDGTRLSIL.

The V and J genes are TRBV30 and TRBJ2-3; 11 positions match TRBD2. V lost 5 bases to trimming and J lost 0 bases; unmatched junction nucleotides: 1. Germline V gene data show CDR1 as GTSNPN and CDR2 as SVGIG (reference sequence). This CDR3 comprises 14 residues. The CDR3 spells CAWRLAGSTDTQYF. CDR3 in DNA: TGTGCCTGGCGACTAGCGGGGAGCACAGATACGCAGTATTTT.

This clonotype was detected only a few times. J is TRBJ2-1 and V is TRBV6-1, with D perhaps being TRBD1 or TRBD2 (5 bases each). The V and J ends lost 6 bases and 4 bases respectively, with 13 bases between them. The CDR3 runs 14 residues. Per the germline V gene, CDR1 is MNHNS and CDR2 is SASEGT. Here the CDR3 reads CASSPGTTYNEQFF. As DNA, the CDR3 is TGTGCCAGCAGCCCCGGGACGACATACAATGAGCAGTTCTTC.

V usage is TRBV5-4 and J usage is TRBJ1-1; D call uncertain. Per the germline V gene, CDR1 is SGHNT and CDR2 is YYREEE (reference sequence). The CDR3 extends over 13 amino acids. V lost 4 bases and J 6 bases, leaving 13 bases between the germline ends. CDR3 bases: TGTGCCAGCAGCCTACCGTTCGGGGCTGAAGCTTTCTTT. It specifies CASSLPFGAEAFF.

The rearrangement uses TRBV2 and TRBJ2-1, with D perhaps matching TRBD2 (6 bases). The CDR3 sequence is 16 residues long. Germline V gene lookup returns CDR1 SNHLY and CDR2 FYNNEI. Trimming took off 2 bases at V and 4 bases at J, with 15 bases between the two ends. This chain's CDR3 is CASSESGVRPYNEQFF. CDR3 nucleotide sequence: TGTGCCAGCAGTGAATCGGGGGTTCGGCCGTACAATGAGCAGTTCTTC.